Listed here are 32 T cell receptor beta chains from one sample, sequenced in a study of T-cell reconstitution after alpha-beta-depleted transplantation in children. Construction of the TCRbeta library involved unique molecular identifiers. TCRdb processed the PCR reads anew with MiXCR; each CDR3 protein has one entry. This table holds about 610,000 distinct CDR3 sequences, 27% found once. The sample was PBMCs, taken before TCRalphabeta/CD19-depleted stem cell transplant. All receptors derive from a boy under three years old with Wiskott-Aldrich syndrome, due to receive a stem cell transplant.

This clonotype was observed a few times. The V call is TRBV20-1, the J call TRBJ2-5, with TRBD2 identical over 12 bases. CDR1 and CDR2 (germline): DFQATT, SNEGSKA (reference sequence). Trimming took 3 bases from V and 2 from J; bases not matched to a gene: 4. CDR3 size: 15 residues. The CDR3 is CSASWTSGIQETQYF. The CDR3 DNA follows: TGCAGTGCTAGCTGGACTAGCGGGATTCAAGAGACCCAGTACTTC.

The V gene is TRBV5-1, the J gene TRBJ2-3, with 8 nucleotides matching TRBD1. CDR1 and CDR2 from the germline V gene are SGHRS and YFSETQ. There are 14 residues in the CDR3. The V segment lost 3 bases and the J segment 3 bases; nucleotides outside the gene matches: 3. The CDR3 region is CASSSRTGTDTQYF. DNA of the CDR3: TGCGCCAGCAGCTCTCGGACAGGGACAGATACGCAGTATTTT.

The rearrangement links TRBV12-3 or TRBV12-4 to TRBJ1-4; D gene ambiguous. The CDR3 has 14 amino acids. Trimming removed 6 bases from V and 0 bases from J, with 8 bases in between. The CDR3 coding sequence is TGTGCCAGCAGGGAATCGACAACTAATGAAAAACTGTTTTTT. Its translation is CASRESTTNEKLFF.

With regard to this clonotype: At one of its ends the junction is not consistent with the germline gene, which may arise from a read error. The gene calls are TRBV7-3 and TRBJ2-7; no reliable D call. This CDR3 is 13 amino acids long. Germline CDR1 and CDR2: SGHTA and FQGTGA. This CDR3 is CSSSLGAQREQYF. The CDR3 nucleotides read TGTTCCAGCAGCTTAGGAGCTCAGAGAGAGCAGTACTTC.

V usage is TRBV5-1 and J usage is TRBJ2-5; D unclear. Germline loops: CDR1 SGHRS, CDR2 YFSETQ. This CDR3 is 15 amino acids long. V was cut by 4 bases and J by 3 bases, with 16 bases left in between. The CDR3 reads CASSRRNKAEETQYF. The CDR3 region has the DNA TGCGCCAGCAGCCGACGAAATAAGGCAGAAGAGACCCAGTACTTC.

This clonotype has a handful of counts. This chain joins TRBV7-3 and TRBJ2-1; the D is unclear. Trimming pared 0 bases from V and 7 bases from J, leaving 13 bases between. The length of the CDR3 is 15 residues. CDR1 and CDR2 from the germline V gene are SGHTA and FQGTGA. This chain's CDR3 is CASSLTKAGFNEQFF. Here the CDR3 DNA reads TGTGCCAGCAGCTTAACTAAGGCTGGGTTTAATGAGCAGTTCTTC.

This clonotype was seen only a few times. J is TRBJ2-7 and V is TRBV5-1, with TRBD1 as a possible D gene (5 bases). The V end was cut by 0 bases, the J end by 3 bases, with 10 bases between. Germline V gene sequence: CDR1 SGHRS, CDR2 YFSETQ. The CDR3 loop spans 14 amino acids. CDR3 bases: TGCGCCAGCAGCTTGGGGGCAGGGAACTACGAGCAGTACTTC. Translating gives CASSLGAGNYEQYF.

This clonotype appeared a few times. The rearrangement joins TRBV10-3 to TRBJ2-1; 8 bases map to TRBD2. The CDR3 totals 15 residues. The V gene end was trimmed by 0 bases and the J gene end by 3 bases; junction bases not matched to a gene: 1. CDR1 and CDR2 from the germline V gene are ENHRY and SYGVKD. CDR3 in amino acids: CAISESSGSYNEQFF. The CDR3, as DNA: TGTGCCATCAGTGAGTCGAGCGGGAGCTACAATGAGCAGTTCTTC.

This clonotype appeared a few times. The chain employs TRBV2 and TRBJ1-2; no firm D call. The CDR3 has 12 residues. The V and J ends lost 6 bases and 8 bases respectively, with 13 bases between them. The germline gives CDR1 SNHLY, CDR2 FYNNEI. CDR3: CASSAGLVGYTF. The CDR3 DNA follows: TGTGCCAGCAGCGCAGGACTCGTAGGCTACACCTTC.

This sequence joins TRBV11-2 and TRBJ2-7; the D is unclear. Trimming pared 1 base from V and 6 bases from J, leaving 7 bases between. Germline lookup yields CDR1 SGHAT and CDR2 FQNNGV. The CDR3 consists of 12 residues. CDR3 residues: CASSLADPEQYF. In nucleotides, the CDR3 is TGTGCCAGCAGCTTAGCGGATCCCGAGCAGTACTTC.

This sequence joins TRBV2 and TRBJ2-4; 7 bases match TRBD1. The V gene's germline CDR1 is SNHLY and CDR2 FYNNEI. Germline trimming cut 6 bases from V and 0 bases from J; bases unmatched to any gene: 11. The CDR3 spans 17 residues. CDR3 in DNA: TGTGCCAGCAGCCGACCAGGGACAGCGATAGCCAAAAACATTCAGTACTTC. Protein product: CASSRPGTAIAKNIQYF.

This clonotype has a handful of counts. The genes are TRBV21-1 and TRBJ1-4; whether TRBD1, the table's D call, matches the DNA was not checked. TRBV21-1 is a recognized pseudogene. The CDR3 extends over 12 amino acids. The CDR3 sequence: CASPGSNEKLFF. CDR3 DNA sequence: TGTGCCAGCCCGGGGTCTAATGAAAAACTGTTTTTT.

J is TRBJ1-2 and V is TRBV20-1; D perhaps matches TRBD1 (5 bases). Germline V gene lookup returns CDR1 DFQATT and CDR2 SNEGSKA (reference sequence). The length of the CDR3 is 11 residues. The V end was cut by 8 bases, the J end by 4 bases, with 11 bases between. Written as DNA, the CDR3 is TGCAGTACCAGGGAGGGCTATGGCTACACCTTC. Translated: CSTREGYGYTF.

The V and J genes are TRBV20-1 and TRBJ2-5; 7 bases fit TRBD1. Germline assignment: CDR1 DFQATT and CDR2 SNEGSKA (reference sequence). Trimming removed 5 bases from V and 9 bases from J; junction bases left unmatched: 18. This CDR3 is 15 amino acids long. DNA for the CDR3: TGCAGTGCTTCTAGTCGGAACAGGGGTAATCAAGCCCAGTACTTC. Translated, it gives CSASSRNRGNQAQYF.

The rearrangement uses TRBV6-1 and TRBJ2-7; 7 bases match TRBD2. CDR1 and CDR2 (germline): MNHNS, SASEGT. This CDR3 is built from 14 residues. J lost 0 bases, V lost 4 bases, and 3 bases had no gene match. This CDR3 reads CASSAGGYSYEQYF. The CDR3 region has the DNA TGTGCCAGCAGTGCGGGAGGCTACTCCTACGAGCAGTACTTC.

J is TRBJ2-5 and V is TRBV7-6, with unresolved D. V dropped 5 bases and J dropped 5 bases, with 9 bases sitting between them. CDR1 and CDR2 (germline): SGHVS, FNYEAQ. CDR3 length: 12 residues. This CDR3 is CASSPRSETQYF. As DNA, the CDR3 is TGTGCCAGCAGCCCCCGTTCTGAGACCCAGTACTTC.

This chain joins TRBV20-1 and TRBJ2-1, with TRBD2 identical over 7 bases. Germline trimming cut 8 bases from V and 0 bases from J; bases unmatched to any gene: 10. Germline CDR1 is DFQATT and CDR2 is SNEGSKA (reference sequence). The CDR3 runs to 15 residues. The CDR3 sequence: CSRYGSGVSYNEQFF. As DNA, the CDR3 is TGCAGTAGGTATGGGAGCGGGGTCTCCTACAATGAGCAGTTCTTC.

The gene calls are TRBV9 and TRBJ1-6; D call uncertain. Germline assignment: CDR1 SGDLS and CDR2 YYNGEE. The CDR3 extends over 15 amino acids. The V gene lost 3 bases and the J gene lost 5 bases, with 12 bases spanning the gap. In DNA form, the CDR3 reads TGTGCCAGCAGCGAAGTCCCCGGAAATAATTCACCCCTCCACTTT. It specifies CASSEVPGNNSPLHF.

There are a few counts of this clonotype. The CDR3 region is CASIFWMGRTEAFF. The CDR3 DNA reads TGTGCCAGCATTTTTTGGATGGGGAGAACTGAAGCTTTCTTT. The chain uses TRBV27 and TRBJ1-1; no clear D. V was pared by 7 bases and J by 5 bases, with 17 bases between. The CDR3 is 14 residues long. Germline V lookup: CDR1 MNHEY, CDR2 SMNVEV (reference sequence).

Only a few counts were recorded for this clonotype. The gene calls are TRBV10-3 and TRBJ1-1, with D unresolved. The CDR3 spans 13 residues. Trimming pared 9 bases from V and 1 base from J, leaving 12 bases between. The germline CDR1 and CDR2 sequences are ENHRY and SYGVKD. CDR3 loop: CAIGRGPNTEAFF. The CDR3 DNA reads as TGTGCCATAGGAAGAGGACCGAACACTGAAGCTTTCTTT.

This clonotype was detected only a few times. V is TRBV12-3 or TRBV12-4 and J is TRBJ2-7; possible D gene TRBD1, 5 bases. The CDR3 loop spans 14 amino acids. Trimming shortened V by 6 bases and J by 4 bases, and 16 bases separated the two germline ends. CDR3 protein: CASRKGQGRYEQYF. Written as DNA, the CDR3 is TGTGCCAGCAGGAAGGGCCAGGGTCGATACGAGCAGTACTTC.

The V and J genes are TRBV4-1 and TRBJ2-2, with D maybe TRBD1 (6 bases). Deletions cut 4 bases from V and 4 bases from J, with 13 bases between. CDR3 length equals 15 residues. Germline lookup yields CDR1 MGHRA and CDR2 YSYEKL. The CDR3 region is CASSLGQRPTGELFF. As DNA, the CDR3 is TGCGCCAGCAGCCTAGGACAGCGACCCACCGGGGAGCTGTTTTTT.

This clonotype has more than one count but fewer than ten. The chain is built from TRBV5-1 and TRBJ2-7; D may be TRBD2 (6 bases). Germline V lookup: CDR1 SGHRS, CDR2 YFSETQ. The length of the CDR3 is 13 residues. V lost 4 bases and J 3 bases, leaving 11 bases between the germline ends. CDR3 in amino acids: CASSVRDFYEQYF. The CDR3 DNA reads TGCGCCAGCAGCGTCCGGGACTTCTACGAGCAGTACTTC.

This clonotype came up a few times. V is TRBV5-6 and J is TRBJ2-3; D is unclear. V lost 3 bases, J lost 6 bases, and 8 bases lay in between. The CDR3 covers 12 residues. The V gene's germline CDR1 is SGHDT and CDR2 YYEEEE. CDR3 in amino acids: CASSSSRDTQYF. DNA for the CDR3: TGTGCCAGCAGCTCCTCTAGGGATACGCAGTATTTT. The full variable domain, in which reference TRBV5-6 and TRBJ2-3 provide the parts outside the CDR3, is DAGVTQSPTHLIKTRGQQVTLRCSPKSGHDTVSWYQQALGQGPQFIFQYYEEEERQRGNFPDRFSGHQFPNYSSELNVNALLLGDSALYLCASSSSRDTQYFGPGTRLTVL.

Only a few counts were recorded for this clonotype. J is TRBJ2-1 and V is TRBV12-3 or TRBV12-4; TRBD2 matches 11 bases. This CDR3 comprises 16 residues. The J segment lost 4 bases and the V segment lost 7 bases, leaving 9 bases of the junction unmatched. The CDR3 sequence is CASNPTSGAPYNEQFF. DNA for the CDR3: TGTGCCAGCAACCCGACTAGCGGGGCACCGTACAATGAGCAGTTCTTC.

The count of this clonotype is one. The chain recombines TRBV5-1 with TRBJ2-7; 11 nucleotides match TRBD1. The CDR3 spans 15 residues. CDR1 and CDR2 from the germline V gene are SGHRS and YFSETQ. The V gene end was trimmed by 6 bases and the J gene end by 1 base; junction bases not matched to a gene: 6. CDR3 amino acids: CASKPGQGGSYEQYF. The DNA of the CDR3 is TGCGCCAGCAAGCCGGGACAGGGGGGGTCCTACGAGCAGTACTTC.

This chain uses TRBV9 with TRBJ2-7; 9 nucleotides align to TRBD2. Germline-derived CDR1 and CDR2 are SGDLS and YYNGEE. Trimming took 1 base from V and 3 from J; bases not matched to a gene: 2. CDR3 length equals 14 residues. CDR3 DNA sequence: TGTGCCAGCAGCGTAAATAGCGGGGGCTACGAGCAGTACTTC. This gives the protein CASSVNSGGYEQYF.

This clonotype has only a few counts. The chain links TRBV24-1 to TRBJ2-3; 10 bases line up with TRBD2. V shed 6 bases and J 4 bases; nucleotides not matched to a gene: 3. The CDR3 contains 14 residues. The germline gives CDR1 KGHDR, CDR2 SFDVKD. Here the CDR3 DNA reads TGTGCCACCAGTCTAGCGGGAGAGGCAGATACGCAGTATTTT. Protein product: CATSLAGEADTQYF.

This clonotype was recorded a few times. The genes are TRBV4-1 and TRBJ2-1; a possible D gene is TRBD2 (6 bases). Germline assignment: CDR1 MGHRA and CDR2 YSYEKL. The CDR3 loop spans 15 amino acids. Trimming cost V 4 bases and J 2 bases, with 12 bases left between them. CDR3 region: CASSPIAVTYNEQFF. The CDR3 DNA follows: TGCGCCAGCAGCCCTATAGCGGTAACCTACAATGAGCAGTTCTTC.

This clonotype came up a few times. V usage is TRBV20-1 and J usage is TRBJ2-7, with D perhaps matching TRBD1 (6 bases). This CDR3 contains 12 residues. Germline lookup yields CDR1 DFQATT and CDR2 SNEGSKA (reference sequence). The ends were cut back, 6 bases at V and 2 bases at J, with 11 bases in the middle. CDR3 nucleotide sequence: TGCAGTGCCGAGGCAGGGGCCTACGAGCAGTACTTC. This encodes CSAEAGAYEQYF.

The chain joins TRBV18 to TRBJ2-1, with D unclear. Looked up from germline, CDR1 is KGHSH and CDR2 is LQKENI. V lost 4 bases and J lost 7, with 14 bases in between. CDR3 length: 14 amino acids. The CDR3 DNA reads TGTGCCAGCTCACGCAGCAATCAAGGGAATGAGCAGTTCTTC. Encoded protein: CASSRSNQGNEQFF.

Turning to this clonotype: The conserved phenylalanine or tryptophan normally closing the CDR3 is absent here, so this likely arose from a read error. CDR3 loop: CASSPRDRAPHEQFL. The CDR3 nucleotides read TGTGCCAGCAGCCCCCGGGACAGGGCTCCCCATGAGCAGTTCTTG. The chain combines TRBV5-5 with TRBJ2-1; 9 bases align to TRBD1. Germline-derived CDR1 and CDR2 are SGHKS and YYEKEE (reference sequence). Unmatched junction bases numbered 10, after V lost 4 bases and J lost 8 bases. The CDR3 spans 15 residues.